This TCR beta chain was found in a study of early stage breast cancer tumors (dated by TCRdb to 2015 to 2018). Describing the broader study: Of the 16 invasive breast tumors, some twelve were found to be estrogen receptor-positive, progesterone receptor-positive and HER2-negative. On average, each sample got about 9.3-fold read coverage. Of the approximately twelve ER+/PR+/HER2- tumors, eight were classified as invasive ductal carcinomas and four as invasive lobular carcinomas. A total of 2,651,842 templates, representing roughly 1,100,000 unique clonotypes, were detected across all samples.

Concerning this clone itself: Its antigen is unknown. The record has no base qualities; no much larger clone is one base away.

What the work shows at the level of the full study, not this receptor alone: Tumors showed around 2.7-fold higher T cell density and higher clonality than adjacent normal breast tissue. Chain pairing and functional markers such as CD4, CD8 and FOXP3 were not captured by bulk genomic DNA sequencing of unsorted cells. Greater similarity was observed between blood and normal breast repertoires than between blood and tumor repertoires, and tumor was distinguished from normal in most of the 16 patients when each tissue was compared with blood. Because the cohort was small, a breakdown by tumor subtype could not be done. Enriched TCRB sequences shared across patients were found to be mostly commonly generated sequences that were unlikely to play an important role in the tumor microenvironment.

Via the germline V gene, CDR1 is SGHNT and CDR2 YENEEA. The CDR3 measures 16 amino acids from cysteine to phenylalanine. The entry retains the CDR3 DNA only, 48 bases that are in frame from base 1. The junction carries 19 bases between V and J, which are trimmed by 4 bases and 4 bases respectively. Each sample was amplified in two independent genomic DNA replicates, using around 550 ng for blood and around 1.5 ug for tumor or normal breast. TCRB sequencing of genomic DNA was carried out with the ImmunoSeq Intro kit according to the manufacturer's instructions. Multiplex PCR was run for roughly 30 cycles using proprietary primers and spike-in control sequences for absolute quantification. Single-end 150-bp reads were used to sequence an 87-bp fragment covering the CDR3 and the flanking V and J genes. Seven samples, each with two replicates, were multiplexed per lane of an Illumina MiSeq using version 3.0 chemistry. In the authors' own workflow: The vendor's proprietary pipeline processed the raw data and merged both replicates into a single result for each sample. Clonotypes were defined as productive rearrangements sharing the V-gene family, CDR3 amino acid sequence and J-gene segment. Clonality was calculated as 1 minus the normalized Shannon entropy (Pielou evenness) of TCRB abundances. To estimate T cell density, the total number of templates was divided by the input cell count, which was inferred from how much DNA went in. Total repertoire diversity and clonality were estimated with Recon using default parameters. Tumor-enriched clonotypes were defined as having over 0.1% abundance in tumor and at least 32-fold higher abundance than in normal breast. In its TCRdb copy, this immuneACCESS table keeps in-frame sequences only and misses some clones. Where compared with another copy, unresolved V genes explain less than half of these, and the others have no known cause. That table supplies the V and J calls and clone size; D and trimming were determined from the DNA. Within this sample are about 36,000 clones, with roughly 70% of them counted one time only. Roughly 7% of the sample lies in the top ten.

The study profiled bulk TCR beta-chain repertoires in matched peripheral blood, tumor and adjacent normal breast tissue taken from approximately 15 patients with early-stage breast cancer. Before surgery, 5-10 mL of whole blood was collected into EDTA tubes and then processed within 2 hours. Ficoll-Paque centrifugation in SepMate-50 tubes was used to isolate peripheral blood mononuclear cells. PBMCs were cryopreserved in aliquots of about 1.7 to 4.5 million cells in approximately 90% FBS with about 10% DMSO and kept in liquid nitrogen. The Qiagen AllPrep DNA/RNA Mini kit was used to extract genomic DNA.

Source material: blood. The V and J segments used are TRBV11-3 and TRBJ2-5; the D gene could be either TRBD1 or TRBD2, each agreeing at 6 bases. The origin of this receptor is a person in their sixties or seventies with breast cancer. The DNA sequence reads TGTGCCAGCAGCTGGGGGCGGACGGGGGTAGGAGAGACCCAGTACTTC. Its coded protein is CASSWGRTGVGETQYF. Here the CDR3 is joined to the reference TRBV11-3 and TRBJ2-5 genes, and the full variable domain is: EAGVVQSPRYKIIEKKQPVAFWCNPISGHNTLYWYLQNLGQGPELLIRYENEEAVDDSQLPKDRFSAERLKGVDSTLKIQPAELGDSAVYLCASSWGRTGVGETQYFGPGTRLLVL.